A selection of T cell receptor beta chains follows, all from one sample in a study of T cell responses to AZD1222 COVID-19 vaccine. Profiled with immunoSEQ multiplex PCR; TCRdb holds only in-frame clones, not every one. The sample yields tens of thousands of clones, more than 70% seen once. This specimen was peripheral blood, taken 28 days after the second AZD1222 dose. The source of these receptors is an adult who received the AZD1222 COVID-19 vaccine. Each CDR3 is given with its conserved first and last residue. The D gene is left open where the match is weak. A clone size is listed for some rows: how often the clone was seen (once, few, many), or a class if it is expanded.

v_call	cdr3_length	d_call	clone_size	j_call	cdr3_nt	cdr3_aa
TRBV10-2	13	NA	NA	TRBJ2-3	TGCGCCAGCAGTGAGTCGGCACCGGATACGCAGTATTTT	CASSESAPDTQYF
TRBV2	15	NA	NA	TRBJ2-5	TGTGCCAGCAGTTCCCCGAGGTTATACCAAGAGACCCAGTACTTC	CASSSPRLYQETQYF
TRBV19	14	NA	NA	TRBJ1-2	TGTGCCAGTAAGGAGGTTGGCAGGATGGGGGGCTACACCTTC	CASKEVGRMGGYTF
TRBV27	14	NA	once	TRBJ1-2	TGTGCCAGCAGTTTCCGCCAGTTTAACTATGGCTACACCTTC	CASSFRQFNYGYTF
TRBV7-2	14	NA	NA	TRBJ1-3	TGTGCCAGCAGCCCCGGGTTCTCTGGAAACACCATATATTTT	CASSPGFSGNTIYF
TRBV5-8	14	NA	NA	TRBJ1-3	TGTGCCAGCAGCTTGGGGGGCTCTGGAAACACCATATATTTT	CASSLGGSGNTIYF
TRBV19	15	TRBD1	NA	TRBJ1-4	TGTGCCAGTACCTTAACCGGGACAGGGGAAGAAAAACTGTTTTTT	CASTLTGTGEEKLFF
TRBV11-1	16	TRBD1	NA	TRBJ2-5	TGTGCCAGCAGCTTGTGGGGGACAGCCACCCAAGAGACCCAGTACTTC	CASSLWGTATQETQYF
TRBV19	18	NA	NA	TRBJ2-3	TGTGCCAGTCCCCGCCTTTTGGCCAGCCGTCACCGGCTGGATACGCAGTATTTT	CASPRLLASRHRLDTQYF
TRBV23-1	17	TRBD2	NA	TRBJ2-1	TGCGCCAGCAGTCAATCGTGCCGGGGGGGGTCCTACAATGAGCAGTTCTTC	CASSQSCRGGSYNEQFF
TRBV27	14	NA	NA	TRBJ2-3	TGTGCCAGCAGACCCACAGGGTCCACAGATACGCAGTATTTT	CASRPTGSTDTQYF
TRBV6-2/TRBV6-3	15	TRBD2	NA	TRBJ2-7	TGTGCCAGCAGTTTGGGGACTAGCGGGAAGGACGAGCAGTACTTC	CASSLGTSGKDEQYF
TRBV19	16	TRBD2	NA	TRBJ2-1	TGTGCCAGTAGTCCGCCGGGACTAGCTGACTACAATGAGCAGTTCTTC	CASSPPGLADYNEQFF
TRBV7-3	14	NA	NA	TRBJ2-1	TGTGCCAGCAGTTTGCCGACTAGCTACAATGAGCAGTTCTTC	CASSLPTSYNEQFF
TRBV18	13	TRBD1	NA	TRBJ1-2	TGTGCCAGCTCACGCGACCGGGACAGCGGCTACACCTTC	CASSRDRDSGYTF
TRBV9	15	NA	once	TRBJ1-1	TGTGCCAGCAGCCCGACAGCTTTTATGAACACTGAAGCTTTCTTT	CASSPTAFMNTEAFF